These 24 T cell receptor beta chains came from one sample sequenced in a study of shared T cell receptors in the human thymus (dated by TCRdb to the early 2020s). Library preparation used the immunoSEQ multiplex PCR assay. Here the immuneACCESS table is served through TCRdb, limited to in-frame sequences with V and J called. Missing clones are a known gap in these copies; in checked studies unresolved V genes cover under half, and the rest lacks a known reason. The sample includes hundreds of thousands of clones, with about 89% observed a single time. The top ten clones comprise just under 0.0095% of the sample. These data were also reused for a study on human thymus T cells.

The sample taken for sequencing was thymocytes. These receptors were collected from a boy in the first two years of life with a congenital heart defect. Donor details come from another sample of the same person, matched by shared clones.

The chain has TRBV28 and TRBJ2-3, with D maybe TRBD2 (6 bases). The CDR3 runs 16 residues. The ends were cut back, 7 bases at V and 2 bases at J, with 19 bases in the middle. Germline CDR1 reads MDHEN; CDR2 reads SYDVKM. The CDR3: CASTSGVAPPTDTQYF. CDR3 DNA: TGTGCCAGCACCTCGGGGGTCGCCCCGCCCACAGATACGCAGTATTTT.

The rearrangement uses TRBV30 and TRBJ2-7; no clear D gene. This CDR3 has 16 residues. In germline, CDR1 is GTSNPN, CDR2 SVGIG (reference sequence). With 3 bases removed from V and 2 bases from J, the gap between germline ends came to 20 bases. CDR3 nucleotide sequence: TGTGCCTGGAGGGTGCCGGTCGTCGCGGCCACCTACGAGCAGTACTTC. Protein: CAWRVPVVAATYEQYF.

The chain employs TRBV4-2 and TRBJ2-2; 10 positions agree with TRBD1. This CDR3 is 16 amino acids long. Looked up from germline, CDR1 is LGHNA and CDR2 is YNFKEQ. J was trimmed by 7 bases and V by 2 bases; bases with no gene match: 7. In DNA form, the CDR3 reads TGTGCCAGCAGCCAAAGACCTGACAGGGGGCACGGGGAGCTGTTTTTT. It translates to CASSQRPDRGHGELFF.

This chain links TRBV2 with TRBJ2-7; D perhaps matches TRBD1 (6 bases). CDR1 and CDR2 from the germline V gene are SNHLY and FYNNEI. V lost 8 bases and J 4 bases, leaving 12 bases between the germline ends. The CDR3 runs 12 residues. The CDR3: CASSEGGYEQYF. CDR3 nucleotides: TGTGCCAGCTCCGAAGGGGGTTACGAGCAGTACTTC.

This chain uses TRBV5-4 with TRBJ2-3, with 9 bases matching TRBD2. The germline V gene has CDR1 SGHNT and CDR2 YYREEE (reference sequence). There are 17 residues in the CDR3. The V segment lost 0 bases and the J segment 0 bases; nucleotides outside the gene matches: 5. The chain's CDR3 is CASSLAWLAGSTDTQYF. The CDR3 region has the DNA TGTGCCAGCAGCTTGGCCTGGCTAGCGGGGAGCACAGATACGCAGTATTTT.

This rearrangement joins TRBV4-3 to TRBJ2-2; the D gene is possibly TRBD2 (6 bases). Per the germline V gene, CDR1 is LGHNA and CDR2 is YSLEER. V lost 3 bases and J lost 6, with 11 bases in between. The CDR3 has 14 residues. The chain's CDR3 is CASSHHAGSGELFF. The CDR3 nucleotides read TGCGCCAGCAGCCATCACGCGGGGTCCGGGGAGCTGTTTTTT.

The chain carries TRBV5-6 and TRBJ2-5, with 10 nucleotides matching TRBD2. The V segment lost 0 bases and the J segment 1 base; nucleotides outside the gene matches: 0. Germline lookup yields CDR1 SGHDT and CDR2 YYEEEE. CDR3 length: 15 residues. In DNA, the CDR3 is TGTGCCAGCAGCTTGGTAGCGGGGGGCCAAGAGACCCAGTACTTC. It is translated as CASSLVAGGQETQYF.

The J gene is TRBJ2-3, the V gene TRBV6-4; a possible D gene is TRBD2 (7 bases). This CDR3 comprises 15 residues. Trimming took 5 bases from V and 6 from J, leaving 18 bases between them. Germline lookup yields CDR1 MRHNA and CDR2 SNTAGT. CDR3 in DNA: TGTGCCAGCAGTATCGGGGAAGAGGGGGGGGATACGCAGTATTTT. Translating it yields CASSIGEEGGDTQYF.

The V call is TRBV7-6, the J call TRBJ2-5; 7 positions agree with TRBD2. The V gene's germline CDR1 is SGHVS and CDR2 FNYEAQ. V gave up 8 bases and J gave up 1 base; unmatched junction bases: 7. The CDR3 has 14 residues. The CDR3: CASRGGGFQETQYF. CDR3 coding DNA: TGTGCCAGCCGCGGGGGAGGCTTCCAAGAGACCCAGTACTTC.

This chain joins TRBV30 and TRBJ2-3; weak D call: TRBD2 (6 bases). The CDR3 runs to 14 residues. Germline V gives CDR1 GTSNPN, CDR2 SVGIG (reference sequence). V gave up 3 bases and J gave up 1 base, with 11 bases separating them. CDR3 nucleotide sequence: TGTGCCTGGAGGTCCCAGCGGGGCACAGATACGCAGTATTTT. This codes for CAWRSQRGTDTQYF.

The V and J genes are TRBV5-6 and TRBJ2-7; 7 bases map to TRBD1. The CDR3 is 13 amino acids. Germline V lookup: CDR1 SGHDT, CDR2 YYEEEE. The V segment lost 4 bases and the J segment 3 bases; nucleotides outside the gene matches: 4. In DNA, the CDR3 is TGTGCCAGCAGCCTAAGGACAGGCTACGAGCAGTACTTC. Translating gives CASSLRTGYEQYF.

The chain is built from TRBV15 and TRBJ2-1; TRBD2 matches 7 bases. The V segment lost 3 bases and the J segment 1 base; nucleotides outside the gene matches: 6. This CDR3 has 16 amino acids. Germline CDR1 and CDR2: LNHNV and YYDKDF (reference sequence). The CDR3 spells CATSSVRAGSYNEQFF. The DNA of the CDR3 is TGTGCCACCAGCAGTGTTAGAGCGGGGTCCTACAATGAGCAGTTCTTC.

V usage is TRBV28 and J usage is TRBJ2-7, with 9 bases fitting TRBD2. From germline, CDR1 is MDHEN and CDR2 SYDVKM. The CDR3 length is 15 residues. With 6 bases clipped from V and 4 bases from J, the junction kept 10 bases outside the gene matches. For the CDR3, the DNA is TGTGCCAGCAGGACGGTACTAGCGGGTGTATACGAGCAGTACTTC. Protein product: CASRTVLAGVYEQYF.

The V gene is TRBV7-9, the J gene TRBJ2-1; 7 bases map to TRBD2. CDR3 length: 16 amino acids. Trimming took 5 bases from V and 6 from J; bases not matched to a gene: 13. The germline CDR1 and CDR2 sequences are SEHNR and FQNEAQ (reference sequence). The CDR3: CASSRDYLSAINEQFF. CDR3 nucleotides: TGTGCCAGCAGCCGGGACTATCTATCCGCAATCAATGAGCAGTTCTTC.

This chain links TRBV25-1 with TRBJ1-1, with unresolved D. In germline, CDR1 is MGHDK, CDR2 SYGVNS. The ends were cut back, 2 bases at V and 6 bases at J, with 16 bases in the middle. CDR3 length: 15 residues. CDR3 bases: TGTGCCAGCAGTGAAGGGGAGAGGGTAACGGCTGAAGCTTTCTTT. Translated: CASSEGERVTAEAFF.

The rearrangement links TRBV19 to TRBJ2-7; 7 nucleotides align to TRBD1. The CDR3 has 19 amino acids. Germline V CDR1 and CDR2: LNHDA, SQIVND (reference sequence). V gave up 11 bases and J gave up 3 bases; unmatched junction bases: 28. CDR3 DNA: TGTGCCCCCCCCTCACACTCACCGTCAGGACAGGACCTTTACTACGAGCAGTACTTC. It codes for CAPPSHSPSGQDLYYEQYF.

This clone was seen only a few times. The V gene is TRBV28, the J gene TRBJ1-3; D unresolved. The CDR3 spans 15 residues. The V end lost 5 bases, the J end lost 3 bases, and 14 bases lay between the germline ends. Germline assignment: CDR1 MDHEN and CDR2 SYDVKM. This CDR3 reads CASSPGRASGNTIYF. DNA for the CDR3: TGTGCCAGCAGTCCTGGGAGGGCTAGTGGAAACACCATATATTTT.

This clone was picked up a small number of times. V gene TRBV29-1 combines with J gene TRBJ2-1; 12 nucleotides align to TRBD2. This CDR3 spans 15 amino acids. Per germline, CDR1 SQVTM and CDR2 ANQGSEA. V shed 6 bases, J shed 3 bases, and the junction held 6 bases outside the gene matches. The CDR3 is CSVLTSGGDYNEQFF. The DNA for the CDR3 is TGCAGCGTGCTGACTAGCGGGGGAGACTACAATGAGCAGTTCTTC.

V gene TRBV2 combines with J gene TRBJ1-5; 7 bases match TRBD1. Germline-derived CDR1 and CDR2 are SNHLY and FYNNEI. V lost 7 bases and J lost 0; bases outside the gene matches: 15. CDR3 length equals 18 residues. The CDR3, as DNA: TGTGCCAGCATGAGAGAGGACAGGAGAAATCGTAGCAATCAGCCCCAGCATTTT. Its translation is CASMREDRRNRSNQPQHF.

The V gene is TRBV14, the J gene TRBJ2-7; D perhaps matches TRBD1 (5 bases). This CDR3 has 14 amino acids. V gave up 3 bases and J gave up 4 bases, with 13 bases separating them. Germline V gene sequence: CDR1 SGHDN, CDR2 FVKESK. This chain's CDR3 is CASSHRTRAYEQYF. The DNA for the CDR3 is TGTGCCAGCAGCCACCGAACCAGGGCTTACGAGCAGTACTTC. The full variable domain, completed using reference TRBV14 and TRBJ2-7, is EAGVTQFPSHSVIEKGQTVTLRCDPISGHDNLYWYRRVMGKEIKFLLHFVKESKQDESGMPNNRFLAERTGGTYSTLKVQPAELEDSGVYFCASSHRTRAYEQYFGPGTRLTVT.

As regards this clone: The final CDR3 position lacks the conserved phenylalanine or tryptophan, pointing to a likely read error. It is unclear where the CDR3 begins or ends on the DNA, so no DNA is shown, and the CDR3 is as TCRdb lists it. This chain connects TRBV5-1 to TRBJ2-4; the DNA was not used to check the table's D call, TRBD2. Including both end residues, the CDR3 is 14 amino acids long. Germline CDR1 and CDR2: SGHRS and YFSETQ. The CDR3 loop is CASIRSSMTSGGLD.

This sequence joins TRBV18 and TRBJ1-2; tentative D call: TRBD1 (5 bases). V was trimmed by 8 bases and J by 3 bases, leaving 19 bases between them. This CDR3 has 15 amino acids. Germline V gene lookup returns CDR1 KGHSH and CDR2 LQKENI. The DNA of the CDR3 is TGTGCCAGCGAAAGCAGGGATTCACTTCACTATGGCTACACCTTC. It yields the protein CASESRDSLHYGYTF.

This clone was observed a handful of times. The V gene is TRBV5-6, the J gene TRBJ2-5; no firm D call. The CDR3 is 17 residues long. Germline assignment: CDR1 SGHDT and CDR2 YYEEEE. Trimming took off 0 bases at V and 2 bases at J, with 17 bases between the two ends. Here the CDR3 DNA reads TGTGCCAGCAGCTTGGGTCCACCAGGCCCCCTACAAGAGACCCAGTACTTC. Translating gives CASSLGPPGPLQETQYF.

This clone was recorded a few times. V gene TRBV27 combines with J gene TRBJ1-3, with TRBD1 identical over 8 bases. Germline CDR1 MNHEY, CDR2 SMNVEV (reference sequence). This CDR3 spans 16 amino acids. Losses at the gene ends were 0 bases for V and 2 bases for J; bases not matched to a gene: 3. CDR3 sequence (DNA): TGTGCCAGCAGTTTATCGCCACAGGGGGCTGGAAACACCATATATTTT. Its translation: CASSLSPQGAGNTIYF.